These 25 T cell receptor beta chains came from one sample sequenced in a study of T-cell reconstitution after alpha-beta-depleted transplantation in children. During its preparation, the TCRbeta library received unique molecular identifiers. TCRdb reprocessed the PCR reads with MiXCR, giving one entry per CDR3 protein. Of hundreds of thousands of distinct CDR3 sequences listed, roughly 15% are singletons. Specimen: PBMCs, mostly from graft donor cells, collected 360 days after TCRalphabeta/CD19-depleted stem cell transplant. All receptors come from a boy in the first two years of life who had a stem cell transplant for Wiskott-Aldrich syndrome, so the T cells may come from the graft donor.

This clonotype was counted between two and nine times. The V gene is TRBV10-3, the J gene TRBJ2-3, with 13 bases aligning to TRBD2. The germline gives CDR1 ENHRY, CDR2 SYGVKD. The CDR3 length is 15 residues. The junction had 11 bases not matched to a gene; V was cut back by 11 bases and J by 6 bases. CDR3 DNA sequence: TGTGCCTCGGAAGCCGGACTAGCGGGAGAGGATACGCAGTATTTT. Translating it yields CASEAGLAGEDTQYF.

This clonotype was observed a handful of times. V and J are TRBV5-8 and TRBJ1-6; 10 bases agree with TRBD1. V lost 4 bases, J lost 10 bases, and 8 bases stayed unmatched. The CDR3 contains 15 residues. Germline values: CDR1 SGHTS, CDR2 YDEGEE. The CDR3 is CASSAGQGVRSPLHF. The DNA for the CDR3 is TGTGCCAGCAGCGCAGGACAGGGGGTGCGGTCACCCCTCCACTTT.

The chain is built from TRBV6-1 and TRBJ2-7; 7 bases agree with TRBD1. V gave up 6 bases and J gave up 2 bases; unmatched junction bases: 10. The CDR3 totals 15 residues. CDR1 and CDR2 from the germline V gene are MNHNS and SASEGT. The CDR3 sequence is CASRRLGQQAYEQYF. Here the CDR3 DNA reads TGTGCCAGCAGAAGATTGGGACAGCAAGCCTACGAGCAGTACTTC.

This rearrangement joins TRBV5-1 to TRBJ2-1, with unresolved D. Germline V gives CDR1 SGHRS, CDR2 YFSETQ. The CDR3 totals 14 residues. Between the trimmed V and J ends, which lost 0 bases and 4 bases, there was a span of 8 bases. The DNA of the CDR3 is TGCGCCAGCAGCTTGGAAGGTTTTTACAATGAGCAGTTCTTC. This gives the protein CASSLEGFYNEQFF.

The chain links TRBV5-1 to TRBJ2-2, with D possibly being TRBD2 (6 bases). Trimming took 4 bases from V and 11 from J, leaving 18 bases between them. The CDR3 contains 14 residues. CDR1 SGHRS and CDR2 YFSETQ come from the germline V gene. CDR3 residues: CASSRREPLVELFF. The CDR3 bases are TGCGCCAGCAGCCGCCGGGAGCCCCTAGTAGAGCTGTTTTTT.

This clonotype was picked up a small number of times. This rearrangement joins TRBV27 to TRBJ2-3; TRBD1 aligns across 7 bases. This CDR3 comprises 16 residues. Germline values: CDR1 MNHEY, CDR2 SMNVEV (reference sequence). V shed 3 bases and J 4 bases; nucleotides not matched to a gene: 10. The CDR3 coding sequence is TGTGCCAGCAGTTTTAGCCCGCCGGGGACAGCAGATACGCAGTATTTT. This codes for CASSFSPPGTADTQYF.

This clonotype has at least ten counts. The genes are TRBV27 and TRBJ1-6, with TRBD1 as a possible D gene (6 bases). CDR3 length equals 16 residues. V lost 6 bases to trimming and J lost 4 bases, with 16 bases between them. Germline CDR1 and CDR2: MNHEY and SMNVEV (reference sequence). The CDR3 here is CASSSYTGRYNSPLHF. Here the CDR3 DNA reads TGTGCCAGCAGCTCTTATACAGGGAGGTATAATTCACCCCTCCACTTT.

This rearrangement joins TRBV24-1 to TRBJ2-1; D not resolved. V was trimmed by 2 bases and J by 14 bases, leaving 12 bases between them. Germline V CDR1 and CDR2: KGHDR, SFDVKD. The CDR3 is 12 amino acids. In nucleotides, the CDR3 is TGTGCCACCAGTGATTACGCGGCCAAGGAGTTCTTC. Protein: CATSDYAAKEFF.

This clonotype appeared many times. The J gene is TRBJ2-5, the V gene TRBV5-1; D is unresolved. V lost 3 bases and J 5 bases, leaving 8 bases between the germline ends. Per the germline V gene, CDR1 is SGHRS and CDR2 is YFSETQ. CDR3 length: 12 amino acids. CDR3 in amino acids: CASSSPRETQYF. The CDR3, as DNA: TGCGCCAGCAGCTCTCCTAGGGAGACCCAGTACTTC.

This chain uses TRBV12-3 or TRBV12-4 with TRBJ2-4; D is possibly TRBD1 (6 bases). Trimming removed 5 bases from V and 10 bases from J, with 15 bases in between. This CDR3 has 13 amino acids. The CDR3 spells CASSAASGTIQYF. The CDR3 nucleotides read TGTGCCAGCAGTGCGGCGTCAGGGACAATTCAGTACTTC.

This clonotype occurred a few times. V gene TRBV5-1 combines with J gene TRBJ2-7; D is unclear. Germline V CDR1 and CDR2: SGHRS, YFSETQ. V gave up 1 base and J gave up 0 bases, with 14 bases separating them. The length of the CDR3 is 16 residues. The CDR3 DNA reads as TGCGCCAGCAGCTTGTTTTTTGCTCAAAGCTCCTACGAGCAGTACTTC. As protein: CASSLFFAQSSYEQYF.

A few counts support this clonotype. The chain has TRBV5-5 and TRBJ2-4; D unclear. Trimming removed 0 bases from V and 8 bases from J, with 3 bases in between. The germline V gene has CDR1 SGHKS and CDR2 YYEKEE (reference sequence). CDR3 length: 11 residues. In DNA, the CDR3 is TGTGCCAGCAGCTTGGATCACATTCAGTACTTC. Amino acid sequence: CASSLDHIQYF.

The V and J genes are TRBV6-2 or TRBV6-3 and TRBJ2-7; D perhaps matches TRBD1 (6 bases). This CDR3 region has 13 residues. Germline V gene data show CDR1 as MNHEY and CDR2 as SVGEGT. V was pared by 6 bases and J by 2 bases, with 11 bases between. Here the CDR3 reads CASRQQGTYEQYF. CDR3 coding DNA: TGTGCCAGCAGGCAACAGGGTACCTACGAGCAGTACTTC.

The rearrangement links TRBV11-3 to TRBJ2-7; 9 bases are a match to TRBD2. The V gene end was trimmed by 5 bases and the J gene end by 6 bases; junction bases not matched to a gene: 8. The CDR3 has 14 residues. Germline V gene lookup returns CDR1 SGHNT and CDR2 YENEEA. CDR3 nucleotides: TGTGCCAGCAGCGACATAGCGGGAGTTTCCGAGCAGTACTTC. Protein sequence: CASSDIAGVSEQYF. The whole variable domain, filled in from reference TRBV11-3 and TRBJ2-7, reads EAGVVQSPRYKIIEKKQPVAFWCNPISGHNTLYWYLQNLGQGPELLIRYENEEAVDDSQLPKDRFSAERLKGVDSTLKIQPAELGDSAVYLCASSDIAGVSEQYFGPGTRLTVT.

There are a few counts of this clonotype. The rearrangement joins TRBV11-2 to TRBJ1-2; D may be TRBD1 (5 bases). Trimming left V 3 bases short and J 2 bases short, with 19 bases between. Germline V CDR1 and CDR2: SGHAT, FQNNGV. This CDR3 comprises 17 residues. The CDR3 DNA reads as TGTGCCAGCAGCTTGAGGAGGGACCAGAAAGGGAACTATGGCTACACCTTC. It specifies CASSLRRDQKGNYGYTF.

The table lists this clonotype with many counts. This sequence joins TRBV3-1 and TRBJ2-3, with TRBD2 matching over 12 bases. The V gene end was trimmed by 2 bases and the J gene end by 5 bases; junction bases not matched to a gene: 5. Germline CDR1 and CDR2: LGHDT and YNNKEL (reference sequence). The CDR3 is 16 residues long. The CDR3 loop is CASSQLAGGPVDTQYF. The CDR3 DNA sequence: TGTGCCAGCAGCCAACTAGCGGGGGGGCCGGTAGATACGCAGTATTTT.

CDR3 loop: CASSFGTDYGYTF. The CDR3 bases are TGCGCCAGCAGCTTCGGGACGGACTATGGCTACACCTTC. The chain uses TRBV5-1 and TRBJ1-2, with D perhaps matching TRBD1 (5 bases). Germline CDR1 reads SGHRS; CDR2 reads YFSETQ. This CDR3 is built from 13 residues. The germline V and J ends were trimmed by 2 bases and 3 bases, with 8 bases remaining between them.

CDR3 bases: TGTGCCAGCAGTCCCGGACAGCCTAGGGCGGGGCCCACAGATACGCAGTATTTT. It encodes CASSPGQPRAGPTDTQYF. The V and J genes are TRBV11-1 and TRBJ2-3; D assignment may be TRBD1 or TRBD2 (6 bases each). Germline CDR1 and CDR2: SGHAT and FQDESV (reference sequence). Trimming removed 6 bases at V and 2 bases at J, with 24 bases between. CDR3 length: 18 residues.

This clonotype was recorded a few times. This rearrangement joins TRBV12-3 or TRBV12-4 to TRBJ2-4; the D is unclear. Trimming removed 7 bases at V and 9 bases at J, with 16 bases between. The CDR3 runs 13 residues. The CDR3: CASTPGPDGIQYF. The CDR3 DNA reads as TGTGCCAGCACTCCGGGCCCTGATGGCATTCAGTACTTC.

This clonotype was counted at least ten times. The V and J genes are TRBV7-9 and TRBJ2-1; 9 bases are a match to TRBD2. The CDR3 has 17 residues. V was clipped by 5 bases and J by 5 bases; unmatched bases: 13. CDR1 and CDR2 (germline): SEHNR, FQNEAQ (reference sequence). CDR3 sequence (DNA): TGTGCCAGCAGCCCTAGGAGCGGGGGACTAGCTAACAATGAGCAGTTCTTC. It translates to CASSPRSGGLANNEQFF.

V gene TRBV15 combines with J gene TRBJ2-5; perhaps D is TRBD1 or TRBD2 (5 bases each). The CDR3 is 15 residues long. The germline V gene encodes CDR1 LNHNV and CDR2 YYDKDF (reference sequence). Trimming shortened V by 0 bases and J by 4 bases, and 12 bases separated the two germline ends. The CDR3 nucleotides are TGTGCCACCAGCAGAGATGAGGGGATGGGAGAGACCCAGTACTTC. The encoded protein is CATSRDEGMGETQYF.

There are a few counts of this clonotype. The genes are TRBV6-6 and TRBJ1-6; D remains unclear. CDR1 MNHNY and CDR2 SVGAGI come from the germline V gene (reference sequence). The V and J ends lost 2 bases and 12 bases respectively, with 11 bases between them. The CDR3 contains 13 residues. CDR3 coding DNA: TGTGCCAGCAGTTACGGGAGGGTAGGACCCCTCCACTTT. Protein product: CASSYGRVGPLHF.

Only a few counts were recorded for this clonotype. The rearrangement joins TRBV4-2 to TRBJ2-1, with 11 positions matching TRBD2. Germline-derived CDR1 and CDR2 are LGHNA and YNFKEQ. The CDR3 has 18 amino acids. The trim removed 2 bases at V and 4 bases at J, leaving 10 bases unmatched. The CDR3 loop reads CASSQRLAGGPRYNEQFF. In nucleotides, the CDR3 is TGTGCCAGCAGCCAACGGCTAGCGGGGGGACCCCGGTACAATGAGCAGTTCTTC.

This clonotype was recorded at least ten times. This chain connects TRBV7-6 to TRBJ1-2; the D is unclear. The CDR3 has 14 amino acids. Trimming shortened V by 5 bases and J by 8 bases, and 18 bases separated the two germline ends. Germline CDR1 is SGHVS and CDR2 is FNYEAQ. Here the CDR3 reads CASSLVERQGGYTF. DNA of the CDR3: TGTGCCAGCAGCCTGGTTGAAAGGCAAGGAGGCTACACCTTC.

This rearrangement joins TRBV4-3 to TRBJ2-7; maybe TRBD2 (6 bases). Trimming took 2 bases from V and 0 from J, leaving 11 bases between them. This CDR3 contains 15 residues. Germline V gives CDR1 LGHNA, CDR2 YSLEER. CDR3 sequence reads: CASSQSSDPSYEQYF. In nucleotides, the CDR3 is TGCGCCAGCAGCCAATCTAGCGACCCCTCCTACGAGCAGTACTTC.